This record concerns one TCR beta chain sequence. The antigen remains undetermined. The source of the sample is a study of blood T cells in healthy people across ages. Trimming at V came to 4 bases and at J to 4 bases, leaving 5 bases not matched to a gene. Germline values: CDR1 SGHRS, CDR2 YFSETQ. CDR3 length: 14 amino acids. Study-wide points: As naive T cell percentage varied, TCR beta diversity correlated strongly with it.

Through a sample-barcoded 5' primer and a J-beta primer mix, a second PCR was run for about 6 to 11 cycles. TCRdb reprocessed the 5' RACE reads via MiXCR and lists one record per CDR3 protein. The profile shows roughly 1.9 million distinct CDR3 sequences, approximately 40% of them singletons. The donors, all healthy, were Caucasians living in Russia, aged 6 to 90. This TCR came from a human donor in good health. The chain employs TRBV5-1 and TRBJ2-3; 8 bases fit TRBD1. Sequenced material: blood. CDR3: CASSVGQGSDTQYF. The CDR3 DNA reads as TGCGCCAGCAGCGTAGGACAGGGTTCAGATACGCAGTATTTT.